Sequencing of this T cell receptor beta chain was carried out in a study of metastatic and nonmetastatic thyroid tumors. Study details: Repertoire comparisons spanned blood and tumor or nodule tissue from malignant and benign thyroid patients.

Study-wide results and limits: Within blood and tumor, benign nodules reportedly had significantly lower TCR beta diversity than malignant thyroid tumors did.

This clone showed up just once. What it binds is unknown. Patients had received no treatment of any kind before thyroid surgery. The CDR3 consists of 16 residues. Germline-derived CDR1 and CDR2 are MGHRA and YSYEKL. Trimming cost V 11 bases and J 7 bases; bases outside gene matches: 20. From the PCR reads, TCRdb re-called clones with MiXCR. This repertoire shows some 19,000 clones, approximately 32% found once; its top ten account for roughly 20%. The chain has TRBV4-1 and TRBJ2-1; 7 bases fit TRBD2. Sequencing was performed on adjacent normal tissue. The source of this sequence is a female donor with papillary thyroid cancer or a benign thyroid nodule (not recorded which). Some clones in this sample may be carry-over from other donors' samples. The CDR3 here is CAWCRRRAGDRNEQFF. In nucleotides, the CDR3 is TGCGCCTGGTGCCGGCGCCGGGCGGGGGATAGGAATGAGCAGTTCTTC.